This section outlines one TCR beta chain sequence together with its context. This entry is derived from a study of blood T cell repertoires in COVID-19. About the research overall: PBMCs, B-cell-depleted T cells, or T cells were the source of the cDNA or gDNA that made up the material.

As handled by the study authors: Amplification with reference gene primers provided the estimates of nucleated cell counts. The assay was immunoSEQ multiplex PCR, and TCRdb's table has in-frame clones only and misses some. V and J calls and clone size are those listed in that table; D and trimming were worked out from the DNA. Here the sample spans approximately 150,000 clones, 90% being singletons. Germline V gene data show CDR1 as SGHNT and CDR2 as YENEEA. V was clipped by 5 bases and J by 2 bases, with 13 bases between them. This CDR3 comprises 15 residues. The origin of this receptor is a man aged 55-75 years with active or convalescent COVID-19. The J gene is TRBJ1-3, the V gene TRBV11-3; D is ambiguous. The sequenced sample consisted of peripheral blood. The CDR3 region has the DNA TGTGCCAGCAGCCGCACCGGGGATACTGGAAACACCATATATTTT. Translated, it gives CASSRTGDTGNTIYF. Based on the CDR3 plus reference TRBV11-3 and TRBJ1-3, the full variable domain is EAGVVQSPRYKIIEKKQPVAFWCNPISGHNTLYWYLQNLGQGPELLIRYENEEAVDDSQLPKDRFSAERLKGVDSTLKIQPAELGDSAVYLCASSRTGDTGNTIYFGEGSWLTVV.